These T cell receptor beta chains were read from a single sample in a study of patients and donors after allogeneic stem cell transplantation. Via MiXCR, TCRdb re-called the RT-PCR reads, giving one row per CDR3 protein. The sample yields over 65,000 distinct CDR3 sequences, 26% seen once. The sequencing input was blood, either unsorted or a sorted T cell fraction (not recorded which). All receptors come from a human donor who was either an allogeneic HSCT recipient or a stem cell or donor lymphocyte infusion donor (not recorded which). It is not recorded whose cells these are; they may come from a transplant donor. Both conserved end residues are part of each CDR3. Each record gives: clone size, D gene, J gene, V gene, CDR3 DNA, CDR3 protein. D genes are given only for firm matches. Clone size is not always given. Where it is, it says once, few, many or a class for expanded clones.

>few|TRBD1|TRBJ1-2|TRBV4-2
TGTGCCAGCAGCCAAGATCTGGACAGGGTCTATGGCTACACCTTC
CASSQDLDRVYGYTF
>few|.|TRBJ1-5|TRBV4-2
TGTGCCAGCAGCCAAGATCCCGGACAGAATCAGCCCCAGCATTTT
CASSQDPGQNQPQHF
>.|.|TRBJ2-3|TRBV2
TGTGCCAGCTTTGGCGGGAAGGGTAAAGATACGCAGTATTTT
CASFGGKGKDTQYF
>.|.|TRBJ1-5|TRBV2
TGTGCCAGCAGGGGGCGGGGCAATCAGCCCCAGCATTTT
CASRGRGNQPQHF
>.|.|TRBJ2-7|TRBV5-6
TGTGCCAGCAGCTTGGCCTCCGGGACCCTACTCCCCTACGAGCAGTACTTC
CASSLASGTLLPYEQYF
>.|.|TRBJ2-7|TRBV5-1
TGCGCCAGCAGCCCGCCGGGTCTCGGCGAGCAGTACTTC
CASSPPGLGEQYF
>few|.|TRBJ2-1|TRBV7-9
TGTGCCAGCAGCCGGTCCCACAATGAGCAGTTCTTC
CASSRSHNEQFF
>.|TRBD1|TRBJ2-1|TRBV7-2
TGTGCCAGCAGCTCAGGGACAGCTCTCTCCTACAATGAGCAGTTCTTC
CASSSGTALSYNEQFF
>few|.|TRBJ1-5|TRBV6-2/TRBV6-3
TGTGCCAGCAGGACGAGGGGGCCCCAGCATTTT
CASRTRGPQHF
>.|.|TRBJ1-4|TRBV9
TGTGCCAGCAGCGTAGGTCCGGGAGAAAATGAAAAACTGTTTTTT
CASSVGPGENEKLFF
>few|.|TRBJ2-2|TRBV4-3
TGCGCCAGCAGCCAAGGAATAAACACCGGGGAGCTGTTTTTT
CASSQGINTGELFF
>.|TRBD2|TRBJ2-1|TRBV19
TGTGCCAGTAGTGCGGAGGGACTAGCGGGGGGGCAGAACAATGAGCAGTTCTTC
CASSAEGLAGGQNNEQFF
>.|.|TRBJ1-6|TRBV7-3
TGTGCCAGCAGCTTACTGGGTGAAGGTTCACCCCTCCACTTT
CASSLLGEGSPLHF
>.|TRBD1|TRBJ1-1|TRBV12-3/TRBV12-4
TGTGCCAGCAGTAGGGACAGGGGGCTCACTGAAGCTTTCTTT
CASSRDRGLTEAFF
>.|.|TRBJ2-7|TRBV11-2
TGTGCCAGCAGCCCCGGGCCTGGCGAGCAGTACTTC
CASSPGPGEQYF
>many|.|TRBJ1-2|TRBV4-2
TGTGCCAGCAGCCAAGAAGCGCGGGCCCACTATGGCTACACCTTC
CASSQEARAHYGYTF
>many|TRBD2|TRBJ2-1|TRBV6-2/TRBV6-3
TGTGCCAGCAGTTACTTGGGACTAGCGGGAGACTGGGAGCAGTTCTTC
CASSYLGLAGDWEQFF
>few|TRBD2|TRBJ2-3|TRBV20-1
TGCAGTGCACAGGGACTAGCGGGAAGCGGAGATACGCAGTATTTT
CSAQGLAGSGDTQYF
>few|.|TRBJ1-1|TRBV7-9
TGTGCCAGCAGCTTAGGTGCCAAGATGAACACTGAAGCTTTCTTT
CASSLGAKMNTEAFF
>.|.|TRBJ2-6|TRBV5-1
TGCGCCAGCACCAAGGACGGCGGAGCCAACGTCCTGACTTTC
CASTKDGGANVLTF
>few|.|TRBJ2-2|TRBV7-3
TGTGCCAGCAGGAGGGGGAGGGACACCGGGGAGCTGTTTTTT
CASRRGRDTGELFF
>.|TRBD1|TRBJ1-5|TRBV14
TGTGCCAGCAGCCAAGCCGGGACAGGGGACCAGCCCCAGCATTTT
CASSQAGTGDQPQHF
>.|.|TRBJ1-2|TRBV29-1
TGCAGCGTGAAGGTTGGGGAACCGTACTATGGCTACACCTTC
CSVKVGEPYYGYTF
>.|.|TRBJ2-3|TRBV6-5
TGTGCCAGCAGTCCCCTTCGGGGCACAGATACGCAGTATTTT
CASSPLRGTDTQYF
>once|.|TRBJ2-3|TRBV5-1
TGCGCCAGCAGCTTGGCACCAGGGGCAGATACGCAGTATTTT
CASSLAPGADTQYF
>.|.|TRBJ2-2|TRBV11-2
TGTGCCAGCAGCCAACAGGTTTCCGGGGAGCTGTTTTTT
CASSQQVSGELFF
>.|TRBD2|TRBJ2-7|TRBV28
TGTGCCAGCAGTTTATGGGGACTAGCGGGAGACTACGAGCAGTACTTC
CASSLWGLAGDYEQYF
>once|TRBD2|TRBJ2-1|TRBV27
TGTGCCAGCAATGGTAGCGGGAGGAGAGGGGATGAGCAGTTCTTC
CASNGSGRRGDEQFF
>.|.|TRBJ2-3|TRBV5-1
TGCGCCAGCACTTTGAGCCTGGCAGATACGCAGTATTTT
CASTLSLADTQYF
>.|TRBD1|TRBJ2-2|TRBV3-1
TGTGCCAGCAGTAGGACAGGGGGCTCCGGGGAGCTGTTTTTT
CASSRTGGSGELFF
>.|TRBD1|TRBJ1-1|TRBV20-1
TGCAGTGCCACCCCGGGACAGGCCAACACTGAAGCTTTCTTT
CSATPGQANTEAFF
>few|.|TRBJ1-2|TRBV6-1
TGTGCCAGCAGTGAAAACAGAAGAAGCTACACCTTC
CASSENRRSYTF
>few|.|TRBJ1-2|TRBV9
TGTGCCAGCAGCGGACAAGATGGCTACACCTTC
CASSGQDGYTF
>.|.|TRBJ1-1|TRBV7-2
TGTGCCAGCAGCTTTCAAGGACTCACTGAAGCTTTCTTT
CASSFQGLTEAFF
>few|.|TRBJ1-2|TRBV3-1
TGTGCCAGCAGCCAAACCTCCTATGGCTACACCTTC
CASSQTSYGYTF
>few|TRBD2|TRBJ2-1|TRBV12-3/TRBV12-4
TGTGCCAGCAGTCGGACTAGCGGGAGAGCCCACAATGAGCAGTTCTTC
CASSRTSGRAHNEQFF
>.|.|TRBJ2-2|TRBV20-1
TGCAGTGCTAGAGAAGAGGCAGGGGGGTCCGGGGAGCTGTTTTTT
CSAREEAGGSGELFF
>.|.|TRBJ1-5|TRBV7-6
TGTGCCAGCAGTTCTCAAAGGGGACAAAATCAGCCCCAGCATTTT
CASSSQRGQNQPQHF
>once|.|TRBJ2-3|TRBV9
TGTGCCAGCAGCGTAGGTCAACCAGATACGCAGTATTTT
CASSVGQPDTQYF
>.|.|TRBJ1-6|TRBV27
TGTGCCAGCAGTTTGGTAGGGGAACGTACCTCACCCCTCCACTTT
CASSLVGERTSPLHF
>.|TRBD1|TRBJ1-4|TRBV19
TGTGCCAGTATAGGGACAGCAACAACTAATGAAAAACTGTTTTTT
CASIGTATTNEKLFF
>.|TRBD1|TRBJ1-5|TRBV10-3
TGTGCCATCAGTGAGTTGGACAGGGATAATCAGCCCCAGCATTTT
CAISELDRDNQPQHF
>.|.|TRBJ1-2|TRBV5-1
TGCGCCAGCAGCCCACCTTATTCTACAGCAGGGGTCGGCTACACCTTC
CASSPPYSTAGVGYTF
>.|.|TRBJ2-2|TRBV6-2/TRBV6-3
TGTGCCAGCAGTTACCAGCTCACCGGGGAGCTGTTTTTT
CASSYQLTGELFF
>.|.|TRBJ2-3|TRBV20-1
TGCAGTGCTCCCCGGGCTCCGCCAGATACGCAGTATTTT
CSAPRAPPDTQYF
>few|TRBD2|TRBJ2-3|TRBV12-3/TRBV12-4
TGTGCCAGCACTCTGCAGCTAGCGGGGCCCCACACAGATACGCAGTATTTT
CASTLQLAGPHTDTQYF
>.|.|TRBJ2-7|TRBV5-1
TGCGCCAGCAGCTGGGACGGAACCACATTAGATTACGAGCAGTACTTC
CASSWDGTTLDYEQYF
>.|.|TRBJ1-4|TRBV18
TGTGCCAGCTCACGGGATCGAACTAATGAAAAACTGTTTTTT
CASSRDRTNEKLFF
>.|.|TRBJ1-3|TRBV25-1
TGTGCCAGCATATCGACAGGCGATGCTGGAAACACCATATATTTT
CASISTGDAGNTIYF
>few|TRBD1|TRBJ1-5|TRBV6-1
TGTGCCAGCAGTGAATTGAAAGGGGGCGGCAATCAGCCCCAGCATTTT
CASSELKGGGNQPQHF
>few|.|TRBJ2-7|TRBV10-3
TGTGCCATCAGTGGTTGGCAGGGCGACGAGCAGTACTTC
CAISGWQGDEQYF
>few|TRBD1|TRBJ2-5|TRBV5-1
TGCGCCAGCAGCAGAGCGGGACAGGGACGAGAGACCCAGTACTTC
CASSRAGQGRETQYF
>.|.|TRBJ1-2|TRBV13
TGTGCCAGCAGCTTAGTTTTTCGGCTCAGACAACTCTATGGCTACACCTTC
CASSLVFRLRQLYGYTF